These 31 T cell receptor beta chains were sequenced from one sample in a study of blood T cell repertoires in COVID-19. Measured with immunoSEQ multiplex PCR; TCRdb has only the in-frame clones, and not every one. Of 15,000 to 25,000 clones listed, 88% are singletons. The sample comprised peripheral blood. The receptors were sampled from a human donor in a cohort sampled during active COVID-19.

The V call is TRBV4-2, the J call TRBJ2-5; 7 positions agree with TRBD2. From germline, CDR1 is LGHNA and CDR2 YNFKEQ. This CDR3 has 16 residues. Trimming took 3 bases from V and 1 from J; bases not matched to a gene: 8. DNA for the CDR3: TGTGCCAGCAGCCAGGATAGGGACTACCCCCAAGAGACCCAGTACTTC. It translates to CASSQDRDYPQETQYF.

This clone is judged medium-sized. This chain joins TRBV7-9 and TRBJ1-1; 7 nucleotides align to TRBD1. This CDR3 has 13 residues. Losses at the gene ends were 11 bases for V and 1 base for J; bases not matched to a gene: 7. Germline V gene data show CDR1 as SEHNR and CDR2 as FQNEAQ (reference sequence). CDR3 loop: CAGGDSSNTEAFF. CDR3 sequence (DNA): TGTGCCGGAGGGGACAGTTCGAACACTGAAGCTTTCTTT.

The V gene is TRBV2, the J gene TRBJ2-1; possible D gene TRBD1, 6 bases. V dropped 6 bases and J dropped 9 bases, with 18 bases sitting between them. CDR1 SNHLY and CDR2 FYNNEI come from the germline V gene. The CDR3 length is 14 residues. This CDR3 reads CASSLDRYDSEQFF. Written as DNA, the CDR3 is TGTGCCAGCAGCTTGGACAGATATGACAGTGAGCAGTTCTTC.

This chain uses TRBV6-6 with TRBJ2-7; D gene unclear. The CDR3 is 13 amino acids. Trimming cost V 2 bases and J 1 base, with 6 bases left between them. Per germline, CDR1 MNHNY and CDR2 SVGAGI (reference sequence). CDR3 DNA: TGTGCCAGCAGTTACGAGGTTTCCTACGAGCAGTACTTC. As protein: CASSYEVSYEQYF.

V gene TRBV7-3 combines with J gene TRBJ2-5; D remains ambiguous. CDR1 SGHTA and CDR2 FQGTGA come from the germline V gene. V was clipped by 0 bases and J by 4 bases, with 6 bases between them. The CDR3 runs to 13 residues. The CDR3 sequence is CASSLTGGETQYF. The DNA of the CDR3 is TGTGCCAGCAGCTTAACCGGCGGAGAGACCCAGTACTTC.

The rearrangement links TRBV5-1 to TRBJ1-2, with no clear D. This CDR3 region has 15 residues. Germline lookup yields CDR1 SGHRS and CDR2 YFSETQ. Trimming took off 0 bases at V and 4 bases at J, with 13 bases between the two ends. The CDR3 nucleotides read TGCGCCAGCAGCTTGGATGAGGGTCGGGGCTATGGCTACACCTTC. Its translation: CASSLDEGRGYGYTF.

The rearrangement uses TRBV7-6 and TRBJ2-7; TRBD1 agrees at 7 bases. The CDR3 length is 14 residues. J lost 4 bases, V lost 3 bases, and 6 bases had no gene match. Germline V lookup: CDR1 SGHVS, CDR2 FNYEAQ. This CDR3 reads CASSLWTGDYEQYF. The CDR3 DNA sequence: TGTGCCAGCAGCTTGTGGACAGGCGATTACGAGCAGTACTTC. The full variable domain, in which reference TRBV7-6 and TRBJ2-7 provide the parts outside the CDR3, is GAGVSQSPRYKVTKRGQDVALRCDPISGHVSLYWYRQALGQGPEFLTYFNYEAQQDKSGLPNDRFSAERPEGSISTLTIQRTEQRDSAMYRCASSLWTGDYEQYFGPGTRLTVT.

This chain connects TRBV27 to TRBJ1-6; a weak D match, TRBD1 (6 bases). Germline assignment: CDR1 MNHEY and CDR2 SMNVEV (reference sequence). Trimming took off 6 bases at V and 15 bases at J, with 15 bases between the two ends. The CDR3 runs to 12 residues. CDR3 amino acids: CASSLDSRHLHF. DNA of the CDR3: TGTGCCAGCAGCTTGGACAGTCGACACCTCCACTTT.

This clone was picked up one time. The chain combines TRBV6-5 with TRBJ2-3; 12 bases agree with TRBD2. Germline V gene lookup returns CDR1 MNHEY and CDR2 SVGAGI. The CDR3 sequence is 15 residues long. The trim removed 9 bases at V and 3 bases at J, leaving 7 bases unmatched. The CDR3 nucleotides are TGTGCCAGTCTAGCGGGGGGGCCGGGAACAGATACGCAGTATTTT. This encodes CASLAGGPGTDTQYF.

The J gene is TRBJ2-3, the V gene TRBV2, with 9 bases fitting TRBD2. The ends lost 8 bases at V and 8 bases at J; junction bases unmatched: 2. The CDR3 has 11 amino acids. The germline gives CDR1 SNHLY, CDR2 FYNNEI. CDR3 sequence reads: CASGGGGTQYF. The CDR3 region has the DNA TGTGCCAGCGGCGGGGGGGGTACGCAGTATTTT. The full variable domain, its missing parts supplied by reference TRBV2 and TRBJ2-3, is EPEVTQTPSHQVTQMGQEVILRCVPISNHLYFYWYRQILGQKVEFLVSFYNNEISEKSEIFDDQFSVERPDGSNFTLKIRSTKLEDSAMYFCASGGGGTQYFGPGTRLTVL.

V usage is TRBV19 and J usage is TRBJ2-7; possible D gene TRBD1, 5 bases. Deletions cut 5 bases from V and 3 bases from J, with 11 bases between. In germline, CDR1 is LNHDA, CDR2 SQIVND (reference sequence). The CDR3 extends over 13 amino acids. CDR3 sequence: CASSRSGNYEQYF. CDR3 DNA: TGTGCCAGTAGTCGATCAGGGAACTACGAGCAGTACTTC.

The chain recombines TRBV2 with TRBJ2-1, with 10 bases fitting TRBD2. The junction had 9 bases not matched to a gene; V was cut back by 7 bases and J by 9 bases. The length of the CDR3 is 14 residues. Germline V CDR1 and CDR2: SNHLY, FYNNEI. CDR3 bases: TGTGCCAGCATTTTTAGCGGGGGGCTTCCTGAGCAGTTCTTC. Protein sequence: CASIFSGGLPEQFF.

This clone has only a few counts. The J gene is TRBJ1-6, the V gene TRBV7-9; no definite D call. Between the trimmed V and J ends, which lost 1 base and 4 bases, there was a span of 5 bases. This CDR3 has 14 residues. Germline CDR1 reads SEHNR; CDR2 reads FQNEAQ (reference sequence). CDR3 DNA: TGTGCCAGCAGCTTAGAACAGTATAATTCACCCCTCCACTTT. It specifies CASSLEQYNSPLHF.

This chain connects TRBV10-2 to TRBJ1-4, with a possible D match to TRBD1 (6 bases). CDR3 length: 13 residues. Trimming removed 4 bases at V and 7 bases at J, with 10 bases between. Germline V lookup: CDR1 WSHSY, CDR2 SAAADI. As DNA, the CDR3 is TGCGCCAGCAGTGGGCAGGGGACTGAAAAACTGTTTTTT. As protein: CASSGQGTEKLFF.

The rearrangement joins TRBV6-1 to TRBJ2-2, with 7 bases lining up with TRBD1. This CDR3 is built from 15 residues. Germline values: CDR1 MNHNS, CDR2 SASEGT. The ends lost 1 base at V and 6 bases at J; junction bases unmatched: 5. The CDR3 loop reads CASSEVGRGSGELFF. DNA for the CDR3: TGTGCCAGCAGTGAAGTCGGCAGGGGGTCCGGGGAGCTGTTTTTT.

This rearrangement joins TRBV11-2 to TRBJ1-5, with D hard to call. Germline CDR1 and CDR2: SGHAT and FQNNGV. This CDR3 region has 12 residues. V gave up 0 bases and J gave up 6 bases, with 3 bases separating them. CDR3 protein: CASSLDRQPQHF. The CDR3 bases are TGTGCCAGCAGCTTAGATCGTCAGCCCCAGCATTTT.

This chain links TRBV12-5 with TRBJ1-1; D remains ambiguous. Per germline, CDR1 LGHNT and CDR2 FRNRAP. Deletions cut 3 bases from V and 1 base from J, with 3 bases between. This CDR3 region has 12 residues. The CDR3 sequence: CASGFRNTEAFF. The CDR3 DNA is TGTGCTAGTGGTTTCAGGAACACTGAAGCTTTCTTT.

The chain carries TRBV10-3 and TRBJ2-1; D might be TRBD2 (6 bases). Germline CDR1 ENHRY, CDR2 SYGVKD. This CDR3 has 14 amino acids. V lost 8 bases and J 5 bases, leaving 16 bases between the germline ends. DNA for the CDR3: TGTGCCATCCGTCCAAACGCGGGGAACAATGAGCAGTTCTTC. It specifies CAIRPNAGNNEQFF.

J is TRBJ2-7 and V is TRBV3-1 (or the pseudogene TRBV3-2), with a weak D call TRBD2 (6 bases). V lost 1 base and J lost 2, with 12 bases in between. Germline CDR1 and CDR2: LGHDT and YNNKEL (reference sequence). The CDR3 is made up of 15 amino acids. The CDR3 here is CASSQVSGGAYEQYF. In DNA, the CDR3 is TGTGCCAGCAGCCAAGTTAGTGGCGGGGCCTACGAGCAGTACTTC.

The CDR3 sequence: CASGQAYEQYF. DNA of the CDR3: TGTGCCAGCGGCCAGGCCTACGAGCAGTACTTC. The chain links TRBV6-6 to TRBJ2-7; D gene uncertain. Trimming took 8 bases from V and 2 from J, leaving 7 bases between them. The germline CDR1 and CDR2 sequences are MNHNY and SVGAGI (reference sequence). The CDR3 runs 11 residues.

The genes are TRBV4-2 and TRBJ2-4; tentatively, D is TRBD1 (6 bases). Germline values: CDR1 LGHNA, CDR2 YNFKEQ. V was shortened by 1 base and J by 7 bases, with 11 bases between the two germline ends. This CDR3 has 14 amino acids. Written as DNA, the CDR3 is TGTGCCAGCAGCCAAGTTGGGACAACGAACATTCAGTACTTC. Translated, it gives CASSQVGTTNIQYF.

The chain uses TRBV9 and TRBJ1-4; D ambiguous. With 7 bases removed from V and 2 bases from J, the gap between germline ends came to 15 bases. Germline V gene lookup returns CDR1 SGDLS and CDR2 YYNGEE. This CDR3 spans 15 amino acids. The CDR3 nucleotides read TGTGCCAGCGATTACGACTCCCTTACTAATGAAAAACTGTTTTTT. Amino acid sequence: CASDYDSLTNEKLFF.

The chain recombines TRBV2 with TRBJ1-5; maybe TRBD1 (6 bases). The CDR3 extends over 14 amino acids. Germline lookup yields CDR1 SNHLY and CDR2 FYNNEI. Trimming removed 6 bases from V and 4 bases from J, with 13 bases in between. CDR3 sequence: CASRWGQGNQPQHF. The CDR3 DNA reads TGTGCCAGCAGATGGGGGCAGGGGAATCAGCCCCAGCATTTT.

V and J are TRBV6-1 and TRBJ1-5; 8 bases fit TRBD1. V was pared by 3 bases and J by 7 bases, with 5 bases of the junction left unmatched. Germline CDR1 reads MNHNS; CDR2 reads SASEGT. The CDR3 is 14 amino acids. For the CDR3, the DNA is TGTGCCAGCAGTGAGCAGACAGGGGACCAGCCCCAGCATTTT. It codes for CASSEQTGDQPQHF.

The gene calls are TRBV10-3 and TRBJ2-1; D perhaps matches TRBD2 (6 bases). The CDR3 is 12 amino acids. Between the trimmed V and J ends, which lost 4 bases and 6 bases, there was a span of 7 bases. Germline-derived CDR1 and CDR2 are ENHRY and SYGVKD. The DNA for the CDR3 is TGTGCCATCAGTGGGGGGGTCAATGAGCAGTTCTTC. The encoded protein is CAISGGVNEQFF.

J is TRBJ1-4 and V is TRBV10-1; D is undetermined. This CDR3 comprises 13 residues. CDR1 and CDR2 from the germline V gene are WNHNN and SYGVQD (reference sequence). The ends were cut back, 9 bases at V and 6 bases at J, with 14 bases in the middle. The CDR3, as DNA: TGCGCCAGAGATCGCCCCTACGATGAAAAACTGTTTTTT. Its protein product is CARDRPYDEKLFF.

This rearrangement joins TRBV3-1 (or the pseudogene TRBV3-2) to TRBJ1-2; 9 nucleotides match TRBD1. Germline-derived CDR1 and CDR2 are LGHDT and YNNKEL (reference sequence). The CDR3 extends over 15 amino acids. The ends lost 3 bases at V and 4 bases at J; junction bases unmatched: 6. The CDR3 DNA is TGTGCCAGCAGCCAGACGGGACAGGGCCCCTATGGCTACACCTTC. Translation: CASSQTGQGPYGYTF.

This sequence joins TRBV5-8 and TRBJ2-7; D possibly corresponds to TRBD1 (6 bases). This CDR3 is built from 15 residues. Per the germline V gene, CDR1 is SGHTS and CDR2 is YDEGEE. The V end was cut by 0 bases, the J end by 0 bases, with 10 bases between. The CDR3 coding sequence is TGTGCCAGCAGCTTGGCGTGGACAGCCTCCTACGAGCAGTACTTC. This translates into CASSLAWTASYEQYF.

CDR3 sequence reads: CASSQDIGVGNTIYF. The CDR3 DNA sequence: TGCGCCAGCAGCCAAGACATCGGGGTTGGAAACACCATATATTTT. This chain links TRBV4-1 with TRBJ1-3; D is ambiguous. V shed 0 bases and J shed 3 bases, with 9 bases lying between them. This CDR3 region has 15 residues. CDR1 is MGHRA and CDR2 is YSYEKL in the germline V gene.

The genes are TRBV27 and TRBJ1-2; 7 bases map to TRBD1. J lost 4 bases, V lost 6 bases, and 2 bases had no gene match. This CDR3 is built from 12 residues. Looked up from germline, CDR1 is MNHEY and CDR2 is SMNVEV (reference sequence). The chain's CDR3 is CASRGQIYGYTF. The CDR3 bases are TGTGCCAGCAGGGGACAGATCTATGGCTACACCTTC.

The chain recombines TRBV27 with TRBJ2-7, with a possible D match to TRBD1 (6 bases). CDR3 length equals 16 residues. V lost 5 bases and J 3 bases, leaving 20 bases between the germline ends. Germline V lookup: CDR1 MNHEY, CDR2 SMNVEV (reference sequence). The CDR3 loop reads CASSGSGTRWVYEQYF. The DNA for the CDR3 is TGTGCCAGCAGTGGATCCGGGACACGGTGGGTCTACGAGCAGTACTTC.